This TCR beta chain came from a study of blood T cell repertoires in COVID-19 (dated by TCRdb to the early 2020s). Concerning the study at large: Samples covering the acute and convalescent phases of COVID-19 were provided by collaborators in the United States, Italy and Spain. The prospective study material was composed of cDNA or gDNA derived from T cells, B-cell-depleted T cells, or PBMCs. Subjects who had been exposed to COVID-19, were actively infected with it, or had recovered from it provided the deeply sampled blood TCRbeta repertoires that made up the dataset. The repertoires were made available in a free public database intended to serve as a resource for research on the immune response to SARS-CoV-2. The samples were drawn from two sources: the first 160 participants of the ongoing ImmuneRACE study, and 1,000 to 1,500 subjects contributed by 6 global collaborators. The sample metadata nearly always contained a de-identified subject ID, COVID-19 status, age in years and sex. Where HLA class I and class II types were available, the types were taken from metadata supplied by the sample provider, not from assay-based typing. What the research found in general, with its limitations: The amount of clinical and demographic metadata varied by source and participant and was provided uncurated.

From a lookup of the germline V gene, CDR1 and CDR2 are SGDLS and YYNGEE. There are 16 amino acids in the CDR3, from cysteine to phenylalanine inclusive. Here the CDR3 DNA is all that survives: 48 bases in frame from base 1. V is reduced by 4 bases and J by 2 bases, leaving a spacing of 18 bases between them. About this clone: Its antigen is currently not known. It has no much larger one-base neighbor in the sample; base qualities were not kept.

At one collaborating source in Seattle, patients were enrolled during active infection and were followed longitudinally through the course of disease. Whole blood was collected in K2EDTA tubes by collaborating institutions according to the institutions' own protocols. For TCRbeta analysis, collaborators shipped samples as frozen whole blood, isolated PBMCs, or DNA extracted from either of those sample types. TCRbeta CDR3 regions were amplified from genomic DNA using the immunoSEQ Assay, a bias-controlled multiplex PCR. The study's own analysis went as follows. The number of nucleated cells in each sample was estimated by amplification of reference gene primers within the assay. Sequence reads were collapsed and filtered to measure the absolute abundance of every unique TCRbeta CDR3 rearrangement. For each sample, productive Simpson clonality was calculated as the square root of Simpson's diversity index across productive rearrangements. TCRdb's version of the immuneACCESS table is confined to in-frame rearrangements and falls short of the full clone set. An unresolved V gene accounts for under half of the shortfall where checked; the remainder is of unknown origin. That table supplies the V and J calls and clone size; D and trimming were determined from the DNA. The table for this sample lists roughly 300,000 clones; about 90% of them were counted only once. Clones ranked in the top ten supply approximately 1.8% of the sample.

The chain is assembled from TRBV9 and TRBJ1-1, with TRBD1 tentatively as D gene (6 bases match). The specimen sequenced was peripheral blood. The clonotype comes from a woman younger than 45 with COVID-19, enrolled during active disease. The base sequence is TGTGCCAGCAGCCTACAGAAGGTACAGGGAAACACTGAAGCTTTCTTT. This gives the protein CASSLQKVQGNTEAFF. Extended through the reference TRBV9 and TRBJ1-1 proteins, this CDR3 yields the full variable domain: DSGVTQTPKHLITATGQRVTLRCSPRSGDLSVYWYQQSLDQGLQFLIQYYNGEERAKGNILERFSAQQFPDLHSELNLSSLELGDSALYFCASSLQKVQGNTEAFFGQGTRLTVV.